These 5 T cell receptor beta chains were sequenced from one sample in a study of response to subunit inactivated influenza vaccine. TCRdb reanalysed the RT-PCR reads using MiXCR and keeps one entry per CDR3 protein. The sample records just over 300,000 distinct CDR3 sequences, 20% to 25% being singletons. The input for sequencing was PBMCs from blood, taken 21 months after vaccination. These receptors came from a man aged 50-75 years who received an inactivated influenza vaccine.

This clonotype appeared a few times. The genes are TRBV6-5 and TRBJ1-5; no reliable D call. The CDR3 is made up of 18 amino acids. The V end was cut by 4 bases, the J end by 0 bases, with 19 bases between. Germline V gives CDR1 MNHEY, CDR2 SVGAGI. The CDR3 reads CASSFSVPGPASNQPQHF. DNA for the CDR3: TGTGCCAGCAGTTTTAGTGTACCAGGCCCCGCTAGCAATCAGCCCCAGCATTTT.

The chain combines TRBV7-8 with TRBJ1-6; D not certain. Germline V gives CDR1 SGHVS, CDR2 FQNEAQ. V gave up 5 bases and J gave up 0 bases, with 11 bases separating them. The CDR3 consists of 16 residues. CDR3 loop: CASSPLASSYNSPLHF. The CDR3 nucleotides are TGTGCCAGCAGCCCCTTGGCGAGCTCCTATAATTCACCCCTCCACTTT.

This clonotype was seen a handful of times. This chain links TRBV20-1 with TRBJ2-5; 11 bases map to TRBD2. The J segment lost 1 base and the V segment lost 0 bases, leaving 4 bases of the junction unmatched. Germline values: CDR1 DFQATT, CDR2 SNEGSKA (reference sequence). The CDR3 length is 16 residues. CDR3 in DNA: TGCAGTGCTAGAGACCTTACTAGCGGGGGCCAAGAGACCCAGTACTTC. Translation: CSARDLTSGGQETQYF.

CDR3 sequence: CASSYSGFGYTEAFF. In DNA, the CDR3 is TGTGCCAGCAGTTACTCGGGTTTTGGATACACTGAAGCTTTCTTT. This chain joins TRBV6-5 and TRBJ1-1; D is unclear. The V and J ends lost 0 bases and 3 bases respectively, with 11 bases between them. CDR1 and CDR2 from the germline V gene are MNHEY and SVGAGI. The CDR3 runs 15 residues.

The sample holds many counts of this clonotype. V gene TRBV7-2 combines with J gene TRBJ1-2; D uncertain. Germline V CDR1 and CDR2: SGHTA, FQGNSA. The CDR3 contains 14 residues. V was clipped by 1 base and J by 1 base, with 7 bases between them. Written as DNA, the CDR3 is TGTGCCAGCAGCTTAGTTTCACTTAACTATGGCTACACCTTC. This gives the protein CASSLVSLNYGYTF.